Each of the 25 T cell receptor beta chains below was sequenced from the same sample in a study of post-analysis software for immune sequencing data. Study findings and constraints: Among four to six TRBV segments more frequent in patients than controls were TRBV5-6, TRBV5-1 and TRBV20-1.

These receptors have no identified antigens. TCR beta cDNA libraries included unique molecular identifiers. From the PCR reads, TCRdb called clonotypes with MiXCR, one entry per CDR3 protein. Seen here are 750,000 to 900,000 distinct CDR3 sequences, just over 45% observed once, and the top ten hold 4.9%. The sample taken for sequencing was blood. These receptors originate from a girl aged 10 to 17 with multiple sclerosis.

This clonotype was found once. The chain couples TRBV11-3 to TRBJ2-3, with D perhaps TRBD1 (5 bases). The V gene's germline CDR1 is SGHNT and CDR2 YENEEA. The germline V and J ends were trimmed by 5 bases and 7 bases, with 13 bases remaining between them. This CDR3 has 13 residues. CDR3 protein: CASSPRRANTQYF. As DNA, the CDR3 is TGTGCCAGCAGCCCGCGCAGGGCTAATACGCAGTATTTT.

This clonotype was counted between two and nine times. The rearrangement uses TRBV4-2 and TRBJ2-1; 10 nucleotides agree with TRBD2. The CDR3 loop spans 19 amino acids. Looked up from germline, CDR1 is LGHNA and CDR2 is YNFKEQ. Trimming at V came to 0 bases and at J to 7 bases, leaving 15 bases not matched to a gene. The CDR3 protein is CASSQEVLAGSLFRNEQFF. In nucleotides, the CDR3 is TGTGCCAGCAGCCAAGAGGTACTAGCGGGATCCCTCTTCCGGAATGAGCAGTTCTTC.

In DNA, the CDR3 is TGCAGTGCTAGAAAGGGAATGGGCACTGAAGCTTTCTTT. Its protein product is CSARKGMGTEAFF. This chain uses TRBV20-1 with TRBJ1-1; D remains ambiguous. This CDR3 region has 13 residues. Trimming stripped 2 bases from V and 4 bases from J, with 11 bases between. Germline V lookup: CDR1 DFQATT, CDR2 SNEGSKA (reference sequence).

J is TRBJ2-7 and V is TRBV12-3 or TRBV12-4, with 7 bases identical to TRBD2. The CDR3 loop spans 14 amino acids. V lost 5 bases and J lost 0; bases outside the gene matches: 4. The CDR3 nucleotides read TGTGCCAGCAGTCTTAGCGGGCTCTCCTACGAGCAGTACTTC. Amino acids: CASSLSGLSYEQYF.

In DNA form, the CDR3 reads TGTGCCAGCAGCGTAGACAGGGAAGGAACTGAAGCTTTCTTT. Translating it yields CASSVDREGTEAFF. The chain has TRBV9 and TRBJ1-1; possibly TRBD1 for D (6 bases). The V gene lost 0 bases and the J gene lost 5 bases, with 11 bases spanning the gap. Germline CDR1 is SGDLS and CDR2 is YYNGEE. CDR3 length: 14 amino acids.

Ten or more counts support this clonotype. The rearrangement links TRBV4-1 to TRBJ2-1, with 9 bases lining up with TRBD2. The trim removed 0 bases at V and 0 bases at J, leaving 12 bases unmatched. This CDR3 is built from 20 residues. Per germline, CDR1 MGHRA and CDR2 YSYEKL. Here the CDR3 reads CASSQDRFWGSGSSYNEQFF. The CDR3, as DNA: TGCGCCAGCAGCCAAGATCGGTTCTGGGGTAGCGGGAGCTCCTACAATGAGCAGTTCTTC.

This clonotype was seen a handful of times. The genes are TRBV20-1 and TRBJ2-1; D ambiguous. The germline CDR1 and CDR2 sequences are DFQATT and SNEGSKA (reference sequence). Trimming pared 2 bases from V and 5 bases from J, leaving 16 bases between. The CDR3 is made up of 15 amino acids. The CDR3 loop is CSARQAGPFDNEQFF. As DNA, the CDR3 is TGCAGTGCTAGACAAGCAGGACCCTTCGACAATGAGCAGTTCTTC.

This CDR3 is CASSLYWLKESNEKLFF. The CDR3 DNA reads TGTGCCAGCAGTTTATATTGGCTGAAAGAGAGTAATGAAAAACTGTTTTTT. The V and J genes are TRBV12-3 or TRBV12-4 and TRBJ1-4; D gene unclear. This CDR3 is built from 17 residues. Trimming shortened V by 2 bases and J by 4 bases, and 17 bases separated the two germline ends.

The chain employs TRBV12-3 or TRBV12-4 and TRBJ2-3; TRBD1 might be the D (6 bases). Trimming stripped 3 bases from V and 3 bases from J, with 16 bases between. The CDR3 has 16 residues. CDR3 region: CASSLIAGQGTDTQYF. CDR3 nucleotide sequence: TGTGCCAGCAGTTTGATCGCGGGTCAGGGGACAGATACGCAGTATTTT.

This clonotype has only one observation. Germline and junction disagree at one end, which may indicate a read error. The chain couples TRBV6-5 to TRBJ2-3; a weak D match, TRBD2 (6 bases). Germline lookup yields CDR1 MNHEY and CDR2 SVGAGI. This CDR3 has 13 amino acids. The CDR3 reads CASRKLATDTRYF. The CDR3 region has the DNA TGTGCCAGCAGGAAACTAGCCACAGATACGCGGTATTTT.

This clonotype was found a few times. The CDR3 sequence: CASSLASGISGYEQYF. CDR3 coding DNA: TGTGCCAGCAGCTTGGCTAGCGGGATCTCCGGCTACGAGCAGTACTTC. The chain employs TRBV5-6 and TRBJ2-7; 9 bases are shared with TRBD2. V gave up 0 bases and J gave up 3 bases; unmatched junction bases: 7. The germline CDR1 and CDR2 sequences are SGHDT and YYEEEE. This CDR3 is built from 16 residues.

The chain couples TRBV29-1 to TRBJ2-7; possibly TRBD1 for D (5 bases). Germline V gene lookup returns CDR1 SQVTM and CDR2 ANQGSEA. The CDR3 runs to 13 residues. Deletions cut 0 bases from V and 3 bases from J, with 9 bases between. CDR3 sequence: CSVEETGSYEQYF. DNA for the CDR3: TGCAGCGTTGAAGAAACAGGCAGCTACGAGCAGTACTTC.

V usage is TRBV4-1 and J usage is TRBJ1-1; weak D call: TRBD1 (6 bases). The germline V gene encodes CDR1 MGHRA and CDR2 YSYEKL. This CDR3 has 13 residues. V lost 0 bases to trimming and J lost 5 bases, with 7 bases between them. The CDR3 coding sequence is TGCGCCAGCAGCCAAGATCAGGGGACTGAAGCTTTCTTT. Translated, it gives CASSQDQGTEAFF.

This clonotype has just a few counts. V and J are TRBV30 and TRBJ2-5, with D possibly TRBD1 on 6 matching bases. Judging by the DNA end, TRBJ2-4 fits better; the J call may be wrong. Germline V gene data show CDR1 as GTSNPN and CDR2 as SVGIG (reference sequence). CDR3 length: 15 amino acids. The CDR3 sequence is CAWSVRGLGGNIQYF. The CDR3 coding sequence is TGTGCCTGGAGTGTAAGGGGTCTAGGGGGAAACATTCAGTACTTC.

The rearrangement links TRBV6-5 to TRBJ2-7, with D perhaps matching TRBD2 (6 bases). The V gene lost 6 bases and the J gene lost 2 bases, with 11 bases spanning the gap. The CDR3 covers 13 residues. Germline CDR1 is MNHEY and CDR2 is SVGAGI. As DNA, the CDR3 is TGTGCCAGCAGGGAGGGGACGACCTACGAGCAGTACTTC. It is translated as CASREGTTYEQYF.

The chain carries TRBV7-2 and TRBJ1-1, with 9 bases identical to TRBD1. CDR3 length: 14 amino acids. V trimming: 6 bases; J trimming: 1 base; junction bases outside the gene matches: 3. Germline-derived CDR1 and CDR2 are SGHTA and FQGNSA. In DNA, the CDR3 is TGTGCCAGCAGGCGACAGGGGGGGAACACTGAAGCTTTCTTT. As protein: CASRRQGGNTEAFF.

The chain joins TRBV12-3 or TRBV12-4 to TRBJ1-6; 8 bases align to TRBD1. The V segment lost 0 bases and the J segment 7 bases; nucleotides outside the gene matches: 2. The length of the CDR3 is 15 residues. The CDR3 coding sequence is TGTGCCAGCAGTTTAGCTAGGGACAGGAATTCACCCCTCCACTTT. Translation: CASSLARDRNSPLHF.

This clonotype was seen only a few times. The chain employs TRBV20-1 and TRBJ1-5; D perhaps matches TRBD1 (6 bases). CDR3 length equals 12 residues. The germline V gene encodes CDR1 DFQATT and CDR2 SNEGSKA (reference sequence). V lost 8 bases and J lost 11, with 19 bases in between. CDR3 protein: CSPTGPDRAQHF. CDR3 sequence (DNA): TGCAGTCCGACAGGCCCCGATCGAGCCCAGCATTTT.

The genes are TRBV12-5 and TRBJ2-4; TRBD2 matches 8 bases. This CDR3 spans 15 amino acids. Germline values: CDR1 LGHNT, CDR2 FRNRAP. J lost 4 bases, V lost 5 bases, and 7 bases had no gene match. The CDR3 DNA reads TGTGCTAGTGGTCCTGTAGCGGGACCAAAAAACATTCAGTACTTC. Encoded protein: CASGPVAGPKNIQYF.

This clonotype was observed a single time. The chain uses TRBV5-5 and TRBJ1-2; D not certain. Germline V CDR1 and CDR2: SGHKS, YYEKEE (reference sequence). The V end lost 0 bases, the J end lost 4 bases, and 10 bases lay between the germline ends. This CDR3 has 14 residues. CDR3 amino acids: CASSLARGGYGYTF. The CDR3, as DNA: TGTGCCAGCAGCTTGGCTCGGGGTGGCTATGGCTACACCTTC. The complete variable domain, with remaining parts taken from reference TRBV5-5 and TRBJ1-2, reads DAGVTQSPTHLIKTRGQQVTLRCSPISGHKSVSWYQQVLGQGPQFIFQYYEKEERGRGNFPDRFSARQFPNYSSELNVNALLLGDSALYLCASSLARGGYGYTFGSGTRLTVV.

This chain connects TRBV30 to TRBJ1-1, with D possibly matching TRBD1 (5 bases). The V and J ends lost 0 bases and 6 bases respectively, with 17 bases between them. Germline CDR1 is GTSNPN and CDR2 is SVGIG (reference sequence). The CDR3 runs 15 residues. CDR3 bases: TGTGCCTGGAGTGTAGGACCACAGCGGGGGTCTGAAGCTTTCTTT. Its protein is CAWSVGPQRGSEAFF. The variable domain in full, with the rest retrieved from reference TRBV30 and TRBJ1-1, is SQTIHQWPATLVQPVGSPLSLECTVEGTSNPNLYWYRQAAGRGLQLLFYSVGIGQISSEVPQNLSASRPQDRQFILSSKKLLLSDSGFYLCAWSVGPQRGSEAFFGQGTRLTVV.

The chain couples TRBV29-1 to TRBJ2-3; maybe TRBD2 (5 bases). V dropped 2 bases and J dropped 3 bases, with 15 bases sitting between them. The V gene's germline CDR1 is SQVTM and CDR2 ANQGSEA. The CDR3 loop spans 15 amino acids. The CDR3 sequence is CSVEREGGRTDTQYF. DNA for the CDR3: TGCAGCGTTGAACGGGAAGGAGGTAGAACAGATACGCAGTATTTT.

This chain connects TRBV15 to TRBJ2-1; maybe TRBD2 (6 bases). This CDR3 has 20 amino acids. Germline CDR1 is LNHNV and CDR2 is YYDKDF (reference sequence). Trimming took 0 bases from V and 3 from J, leaving 24 bases between them. The DNA of the CDR3 is TGTGCCACCAGCAGAGATCGTCCCCGACCTCGGGGGTGGATCTACAATGAGCAGTTCTTC. Translated, it gives CATSRDRPRPRGWIYNEQFF.

The chain uses TRBV20-1 and TRBJ2-7, with D perhaps TRBD1 (6 bases). This CDR3 region has 16 residues. Between the trimmed V and J ends, which lost 3 bases and 3 bases, there was a span of 21 bases. The germline V gene has CDR1 DFQATT and CDR2 SNEGSKA (reference sequence). The CDR3 DNA sequence: TGCAGTGCTAGGGGAGACCCGAGACAGGATAACTACGAGCAGTACTTC. This translates into CSARGDPRQDNYEQYF.

As to this clonotype: Possible read error: a much larger clone is one base away. This chain connects TRBV28 to TRBJ2-4, with TRBD2 matching over 8 bases. The end of the DNA fits TRBJ2-5 better, so the J call may be wrong. Germline V gene sequence: CDR1 MDHEN, CDR2 SYDVKM. This CDR3 is 13 amino acids long. The DNA of the CDR3 is TGTGCCGGCAGCCTAGCGGGTGGTACGACCCAGTACTTC. This sequence encodes CAGSLAGGTTQYF.